Below, 19 T cell receptor beta chains from the same sample are listed, as sequenced in a study of T cell changes during pregnancy in multiple sclerosis (dated by TCRdb to the late 2010s). The library was generated by the immunoSEQ multiplex PCR assay. TCRdb carries this immuneACCESS record with in-frame sequences only. Its versions omit some clonotypes, under half of them owing to an unresolved V gene in the studies checked, with the rest unexplained. This sample has approximately 57,000 clones in its table, and approximately 89% of those were observed once. The ten largest clonotypes hold 3.5% to 4.5% of the sample. The sequencing used peripheral blood, collected after pregnancy. These receptors were taken from a female donor in good health, enrolled as a control in a pregnancy study.

Only one count was recorded for this clone. This chain uses TRBV9 with TRBJ2-7; 10 bases map to TRBD1. V shed 2 bases, J shed 4 bases, and the junction held 3 bases outside the gene matches. The germline CDR1 and CDR2 sequences are SGDLS and YYNGEE. The CDR3 spans 14 residues. The CDR3 coding sequence is TGTGCCAGCAGCGTTTGGGACAGGGGATACGAGCAGTACTTC. This encodes CASSVWDRGYEQYF.

The chain is built from TRBV6-6 and TRBJ1-6, with D maybe TRBD1 (5 bases). The CDR3 sequence is 14 residues long. In germline, CDR1 is MNHNY, CDR2 SVGAGI (reference sequence). DNA for the CDR3: TGTGCGGCGGGGCCTAGCTCCTATAATTCACCCCTCCACTTT. Amino acids: CAAGPSSYNSPLHF.

This rearrangement joins TRBV28 to TRBJ1-5; no firm D call. Looked up from germline, CDR1 is MDHEN and CDR2 is SYDVKM. The CDR3 totals 14 residues. V lost 6 bases and J lost 0, with 9 bases in between. CDR3 protein: CASSRLNSNQPQHF. In nucleotides, the CDR3 is TGTGCCAGCAGCCGACTCAATAGCAATCAGCCCCAGCATTTT. The whole variable domain, remainder taken from reference TRBV28 and TRBJ1-5, is DVKVTQSSRYLVKRTGEKVFLECVQDMDHENMFWYRQDPGLGLRLIYFSYDVKMKEKGDIPEGYSVSREKKERFSLILESASTNQTSMYLCASSRLNSNQPQHFGDGTRLSIL.

The V call is TRBV10-3, the J call TRBJ1-5, with D possibly matching TRBD1 (5 bases). Trimming cost V 2 bases and J 5 bases, with 13 bases left between them. From germline, CDR1 is ENHRY and CDR2 SYGVKD. CDR3 length: 15 residues. CDR3 amino acids: CAISELSGGDQPQHF. The CDR3 nucleotides read TGTGCCATCAGTGAGCTCTCAGGAGGGGATCAGCCCCAGCATTTT.

The J gene is TRBJ2-1, the V gene TRBV30, with TRBD2 matching over 11 bases. This CDR3 has 16 residues. The trim removed 0 bases at V and 4 bases at J, leaving 5 bases unmatched. Germline CDR1 is GTSNPN and CDR2 is SVGIG (reference sequence). For the CDR3, the DNA is TGTGCCTGGAGTGTACCTGGGACTAGCGGTTACAATGAGCAGTTCTTC. Its translation is CAWSVPGTSGYNEQFF.

The chain links TRBV9 to TRBJ2-7; D call uncertain. Germline V lookup: CDR1 SGDLS, CDR2 YYNGEE. Trimming shortened V by 4 bases and J by 5 bases, and 16 bases separated the two germline ends. The CDR3 totals 14 residues. The CDR3 is CASSPAVRKDEQYF. Written as DNA, the CDR3 is TGTGCCAGCAGCCCGGCGGTGCGTAAGGACGAGCAGTACTTC.

This clone came up once. The rearrangement uses TRBV28 and TRBJ2-3; 11 bases map to TRBD2. Germline loops: CDR1 MDHEN, CDR2 SYDVKM. This CDR3 comprises 16 residues. V dropped 2 bases and J dropped 2; count of bases not matched to a gene: 3. The CDR3 sequence is CASSLGTSGYTDTQYF. The CDR3, as DNA: TGTGCCAGCAGTTTAGGGACTAGCGGATACACAGATACGCAGTATTTT.

The rearrangement uses TRBV7-9 and TRBJ2-1; D is perhaps TRBD1 (7 bases). The CDR3 is made up of 16 amino acids. V gave up 6 bases and J gave up 8 bases, with 23 bases separating them. CDR1 and CDR2 from the germline V gene are SEHNR and FQNEAQ (reference sequence). The CDR3 sequence is CASSSPRDSPSDEQFF. The CDR3 DNA follows: TGTGCCAGCAGTTCGCCCCGGGACAGTCCTAGCGATGAGCAGTTCTTC.

The chain couples TRBV7-8 to TRBJ2-2; 10 bases match TRBD2. The germline V gene has CDR1 SGHVS and CDR2 FQNEAQ. This CDR3 spans 17 amino acids. V trimming: 5 bases; J trimming: 4 bases; junction bases outside the gene matches: 10. CDR3 protein: CASSATSGVEVTGELFF. CDR3 coding DNA: TGTGCCAGCAGCGCTACTAGCGGGGTCGAGGTCACCGGGGAGCTGTTTTTT.

This clone has just a few counts. The chain joins TRBV7-6 to TRBJ1-2; no reliable D call. Trimming removed 5 bases from V and 1 base from J, with 11 bases in between. The V gene's germline CDR1 is SGHVS and CDR2 FNYEAQ. This CDR3 comprises 14 residues. As DNA, the CDR3 is TGTGCCAGCAGCCCCGACTCCCTTAACTATGGCTACACCTTC. Translated: CASSPDSLNYGYTF.

The chain is built from TRBV5-6 and TRBJ2-7; the D gene is possibly TRBD2 (5 bases). CDR1 is SGHDT and CDR2 is YYEEEE in the germline V gene. Trimming removed 1 base at V and 3 bases at J, with 14 bases between. CDR3 length equals 15 residues. The CDR3 coding sequence is TGTGCCAGCAGCTTGCGGGAAGCTCGTTTCTACGAGCAGTACTTC. It translates to CASSLREARFYEQYF.

This chain connects TRBV5-4 to TRBJ2-7; 7 nucleotides line up with TRBD1. Germline-derived CDR1 and CDR2 are SGHNT and YYREEE (reference sequence). The CDR3 spans 16 residues. Germline trimming cut 4 bases from V and 0 bases from J; bases unmatched to any gene: 10. As DNA, the CDR3 is TGTGCCAGCAGCCTACCCCGGACAGGACGCTCCTACGAGCAGTACTTC. Translating gives CASSLPRTGRSYEQYF.

The chain combines TRBV7-2 with TRBJ2-1; 8 bases agree with TRBD2. CDR1 is SGHTA and CDR2 is FQGNSA in the germline V gene. V lost 5 bases, J lost 2 bases, and 8 bases stayed unmatched. The CDR3 is 16 amino acids. Here the CDR3 DNA reads TGTGCCAGCAGCCCTCCCGGGGGGGCGACCTACAATGAGCAGTTCTTC. Translated: CASSPPGGATYNEQFF.

The chain recombines TRBV28 with TRBJ2-7; 10 nucleotides agree with TRBD2. CDR1 is MDHEN, CDR2 SYDVKM, per germline. Germline trimming cut 5 bases from V and 7 bases from J; bases unmatched to any gene: 11. This CDR3 comprises 15 residues. This CDR3 is CASSPVAGGLSEQYF. The DNA for the CDR3 is TGTGCCAGCAGTCCCGTAGCGGGAGGACTCTCAGAGCAGTACTTC. Filled out from reference TRBV28 and TRBJ2-7, the complete variable domain reads DVKVTQSSRYLVKRTGEKVFLECVQDMDHENMFWYRQDPGLGLRLIYFSYDVKMKEKGDIPEGYSVSREKKERFSLILESASTNQTSMYLCASSPVAGGLSEQYFGPGTRLTVT.

In DNA, the CDR3 is TGTGCCAGCAGCTTGGTGGGGGCGCGGGAGACCCAGTACTTC. As protein: CASSLVGARETQYF. J is TRBJ2-5 and V is TRBV5-4, with D maybe TRBD1 (6 bases). Germline lookup yields CDR1 SGHNT and CDR2 YYREEE (reference sequence). The CDR3 sequence is 14 residues long. V was cut by 0 bases and J by 5 bases, with 11 bases left in between.

This sequence joins TRBV19 and TRBJ1-5, with no clear D. The germline V gene encodes CDR1 LNHDA and CDR2 SQIVND (reference sequence). V lost 3 bases and J 1 base, leaving 10 bases between the germline ends. The CDR3 covers 15 residues. The DNA of the CDR3 is TGTGCCAGTAGTATCGGCGGGCCAAGCAATCAGCCCCAGCATTTT. Amino acid sequence: CASSIGGPSNQPQHF.

This clone was seen a few times. V is TRBV4-2 and J is TRBJ2-3, with D perhaps matching TRBD2 (7 bases). The CDR3 length is 16 residues. V lost 0 bases to trimming and J lost 1 base, with 11 bases between them. Germline values: CDR1 LGHNA, CDR2 YNFKEQ. The CDR3, as DNA: TGTGCCAGCAGCCAAGATAAGGGGGGGGGCACAGATACGCAGTATTTT. Its protein is CASSQDKGGGTDTQYF.

The genes are TRBV18 and TRBJ2-6; 9 bases agree with TRBD1. The V and J ends lost 7 bases and 0 bases, in that order; junction bases with no gene match: 7. Germline V gives CDR1 KGHSH, CDR2 LQKENI. The CDR3 contains 17 residues. The chain's CDR3 is CASLPGQGFSGANVLTF. The CDR3 DNA follows: TGTGCCAGCTTACCGGGACAGGGTTTCTCTGGGGCCAACGTCCTGACTTTC.

The chain recombines TRBV14 with TRBJ2-7; 12 nucleotides agree with TRBD2. Unmatched junction bases numbered 8, after V lost 8 bases and J lost 3 bases. CDR1 SGHDN and CDR2 FVKESK come from the germline V gene. There are 15 residues in the CDR3. CDR3 nucleotides: TGTGCCAGCTCCCTAGCGGGGGGGAAAATCTACGAGCAGTACTTC. Residues: CASSLAGGKIYEQYF.